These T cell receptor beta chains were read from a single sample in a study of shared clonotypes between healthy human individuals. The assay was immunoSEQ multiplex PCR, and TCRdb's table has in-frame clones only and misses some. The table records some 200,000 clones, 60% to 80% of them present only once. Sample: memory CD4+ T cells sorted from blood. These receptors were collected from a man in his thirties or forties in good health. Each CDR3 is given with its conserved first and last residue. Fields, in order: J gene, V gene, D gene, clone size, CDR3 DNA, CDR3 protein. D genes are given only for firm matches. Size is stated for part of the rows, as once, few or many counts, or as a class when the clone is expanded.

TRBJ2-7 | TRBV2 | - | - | TGTGCCAGCAGTGAAGCGCTGGGTGCCTACGAGCAGTACTTC | CASSEALGAYEQYF
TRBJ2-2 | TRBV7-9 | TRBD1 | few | TGTGCCAGCAGCGTCAGACAGGGGGGCTTAACCGGGGAGCTGTTTTTT | CASSVRQGGLTGELFF
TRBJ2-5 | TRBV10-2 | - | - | TGCGCCAGCAGTGTCAAGGGTGAGACCCAGTACTTC | CASSVKGETQYF
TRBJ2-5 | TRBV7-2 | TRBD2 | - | TGTGCCAGCAGCCTCGGACTAGCGGGGCCAGAGACCCAGTACTTC | CASSLGLAGPETQYF
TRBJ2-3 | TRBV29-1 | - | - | TGCAGCGTTGCCTTGGGTCGGGGAGCTAGCACAGATACGCAGTATTTT | CSVALGRGASTDTQYF
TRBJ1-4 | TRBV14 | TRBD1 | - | TGTGCCAGCAGCCAAGTAAGGGGGCTTACAGAAAAACTGTTTTTT | CASSQVRGLTEKLFF
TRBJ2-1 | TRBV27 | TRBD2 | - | TGTGCCAGCAGTTTCGGTTGGCTAGCGGGGGGTCTTGAGCAGTTCTTC | CASSFGWLAGGLEQFF
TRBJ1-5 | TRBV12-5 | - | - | TGTGCTAGTGGTTTCGGCAATCAGCCCCAGCATTTT | CASGFGNQPQHF
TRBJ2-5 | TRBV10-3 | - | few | TGTGCCATCAGTGGCGGCCTTGGGCTTAAAACGGGGGAGACCCAGTACTTC | CAISGGLGLKTGETQYF
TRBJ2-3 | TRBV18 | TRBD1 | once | TGTGCCAGCTCACCCCCGGGACAGGGGTCAGATACGCAGTATTTT | CASSPPGQGSDTQYF
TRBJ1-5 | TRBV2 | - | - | TGTGCCAGCAACTCCGGGGGGTTCGGACAGCCCCAGCATTTT | CASNSGGFGQPQHF
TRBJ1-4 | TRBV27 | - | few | TGTGCCAGCAGGTCAAGAGGGGAAAAACTGTTTTTT | CASRSRGEKLFF
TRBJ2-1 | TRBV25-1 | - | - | TGTGCCAGCAGTGAATCAAGGGCTTTCGGATACAATGAGCAGTTCTTC | CASSESRAFGYNEQFF
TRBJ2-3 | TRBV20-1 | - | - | TGCAGTGCTAGCAGATCAGATACGCAGTATTTT | CSASRSDTQYF
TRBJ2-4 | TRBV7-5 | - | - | TGTGTCAGAAGCTTATCTAGCGGGAGGGGACTAGCCAAAAACATTCAGTACTTC | CVRSLSSGRGLAKNIQYF
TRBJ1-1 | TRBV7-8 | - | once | TGTGCCAGCAACCCCTCCTCAGGGTTCACTGAAGCTTTCTTT | CASNPSSGFTEAFF
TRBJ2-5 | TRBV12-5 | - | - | TGTGCTAGTGCCCCGACGCCCGGCGGGAAGACCCAGTACTTC | CASAPTPGGKTQYF
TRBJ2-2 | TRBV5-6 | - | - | TGTGCCAGCAGCTTCCGTTTCACCGGGGAGCTGTTTTTT | CASSFRFTGELFF
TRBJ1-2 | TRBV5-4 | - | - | TGTGCCAGCTCCACAGGGATCGATGGCTACACCTTC | CASSTGIDGYTF
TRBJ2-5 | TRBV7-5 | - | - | TGTGCCAGCAGCTTAGCGTTTCTAGCAGAACAGGAGACCCAGTACTTC | CASSLAFLAEQETQYF
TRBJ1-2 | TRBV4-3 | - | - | TGCGCCAGCAGCCAAGGGCTTGGGGGTACTGGCTACACCTTC | CASSQGLGGTGYTF
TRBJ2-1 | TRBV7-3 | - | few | TGTGCCAGCAGCTGGAAAGGGGACAATGAGCAGTTCTTC | CASSWKGDNEQFF
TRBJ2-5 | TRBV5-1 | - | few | TGCGCCAGCGCCGGGACTCCCCAAGAGACCCAGTACTTC | CASAGTPQETQYF
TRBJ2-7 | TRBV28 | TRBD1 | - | TGTGCCAGCAGTCGACTACAGGGGGCGAATCGCTACGAGCAGTACTTC | CASSRLQGANRYEQYF